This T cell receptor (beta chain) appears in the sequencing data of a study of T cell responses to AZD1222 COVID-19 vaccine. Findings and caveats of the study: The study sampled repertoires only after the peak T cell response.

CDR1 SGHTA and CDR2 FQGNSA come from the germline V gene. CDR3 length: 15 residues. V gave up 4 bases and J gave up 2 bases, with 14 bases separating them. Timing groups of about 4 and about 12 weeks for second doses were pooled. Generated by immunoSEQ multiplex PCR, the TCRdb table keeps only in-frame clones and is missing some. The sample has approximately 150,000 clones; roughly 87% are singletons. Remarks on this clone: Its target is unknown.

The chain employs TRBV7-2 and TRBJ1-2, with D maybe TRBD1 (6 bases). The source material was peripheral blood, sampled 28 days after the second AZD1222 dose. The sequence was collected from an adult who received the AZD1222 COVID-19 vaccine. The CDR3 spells CASSSLGGQNYGYTF. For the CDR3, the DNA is TGTGCCAGCAGCTCCCTCGGGGGGCAGAACTATGGCTACACCTTC.